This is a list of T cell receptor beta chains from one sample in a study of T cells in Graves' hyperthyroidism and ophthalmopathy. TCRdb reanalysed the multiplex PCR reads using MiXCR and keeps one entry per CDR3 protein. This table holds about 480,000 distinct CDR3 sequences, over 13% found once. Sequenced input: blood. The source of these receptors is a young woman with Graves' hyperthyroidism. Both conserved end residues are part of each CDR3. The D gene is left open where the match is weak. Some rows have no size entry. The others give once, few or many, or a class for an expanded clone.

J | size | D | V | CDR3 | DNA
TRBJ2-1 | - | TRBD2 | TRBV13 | CASSYRTSGRAEQFF | TGTGCCAGCAGCTACCGGACTAGCGGGAGAGCTGAGCAGTTCTTC
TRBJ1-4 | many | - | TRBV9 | CASSVGVTNEKLFF | TGTGCCAGCAGCGTAGGGGTAACTAATGAAAAACTGTTTTTT
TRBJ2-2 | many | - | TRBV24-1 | CATSDRRDTGELFF | TGTGCCACCAGTGATCGGAGGGACACCGGGGAGCTGTTTTTT
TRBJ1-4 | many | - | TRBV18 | CASSPQGEKLFF | TGTGCCAGCTCACCCCAGGGTGAAAAACTGTTTTTT
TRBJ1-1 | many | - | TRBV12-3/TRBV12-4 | CASSLVGWGTEAFF | TGTGCCAGCAGTTTAGTAGGTTGGGGCACTGAAGCTTTCTTT
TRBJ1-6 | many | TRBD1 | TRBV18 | CASSPPYRTGVNSPLHF | TGTGCCAGCTCACCACCCTATAGGACAGGGGTGAATTCACCCCTCCACTTT
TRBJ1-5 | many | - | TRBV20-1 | CSASSWKGVGQPQHF | TGCAGTGCTAGTAGTTGGAAAGGGGTAGGTCAGCCCCAGCATTTT
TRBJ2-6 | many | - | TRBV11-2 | CASSLSDGRANVLTF | TGTGCCAGCAGCTTATCGGACGGAAGGGCCAACGTCCTGACTTTC
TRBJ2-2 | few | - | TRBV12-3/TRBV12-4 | CASSTRRDTGELFF | TGTGCCAGCAGCACCCGGAGGGACACCGGGGAGCTGTTTTTT
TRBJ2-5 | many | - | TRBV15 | CATSRDREETQYF | TGTGCCACCAGCAGGGACAGAGAAGAGACCCAGTACTTC
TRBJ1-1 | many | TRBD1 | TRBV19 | CASSTGTGDMNTEAFF | TGTGCCAGTAGTACGGGGACAGGGGATATGAACACTGAAGCTTTCTTT
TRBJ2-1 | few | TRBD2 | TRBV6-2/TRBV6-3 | CASSIAGAGNEQFF | TGTGCCAGCAGCATAGCGGGAGCCGGCAATGAGCAGTTCTTC
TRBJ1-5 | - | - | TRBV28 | CASSLGQSVLPQHF | TGTGCCAGCAGTTTAGGACAGTCTGTTTTGCCCCAGCATTTT
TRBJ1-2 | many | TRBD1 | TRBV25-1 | CASSSSGGANYGYTF | TGTGCCAGCAGTTCCTCAGGGGGCGCTAACTATGGCTACACCTTC
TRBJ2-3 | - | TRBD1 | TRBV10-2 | CASSEAQGAVDTQYF | TGCGCCAGCAGTGAGGCCCAGGGGGCTGTGGATACGCAGTATTTT
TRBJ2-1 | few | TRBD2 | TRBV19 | CASTTSGSRNEQFF | TGTGCCAGTACCACTAGCGGGAGTCGGAATGAGCAGTTCTTC
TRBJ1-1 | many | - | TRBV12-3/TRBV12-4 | CASSRTSSWNTEAFF | TGTGCCAGCAGCCGAACATCCTCATGGAACACTGAAGCTTTCTTT
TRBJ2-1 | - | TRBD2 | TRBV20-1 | CSAIRTSGRAHEQFF | TGCAGTGCTATTCGGACTAGCGGGAGAGCCCATGAGCAGTTCTTC
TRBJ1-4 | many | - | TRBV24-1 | CATSDSREGEKLFF | TGTGCCACCAGTGATAGCCGCGAGGGTGAAAAACTGTTTTTT
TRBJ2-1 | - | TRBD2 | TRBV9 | CASSALAGGYNEQFF | TGTGCCAGCAGCGCGCTAGCGGGAGGCTACAATGAGCAGTTCTTC
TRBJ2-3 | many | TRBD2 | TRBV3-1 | CASSPLAGESSDTQYF | TGTGCCAGCAGTCCACTAGCGGGAGAAAGCTCAGATACGCAGTATTTT
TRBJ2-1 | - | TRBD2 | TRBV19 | CASSILGGRRLLEQFF | TGTGCCAGTAGTATACTGGGAGGGAGGCGACTCCTGGAGCAGTTCTTC
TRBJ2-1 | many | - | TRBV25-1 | CASSEFTGLGSSYNEQFF | TGTGCCAGCAGTGAATTCACAGGACTGGGTAGCTCCTACAATGAGCAGTTCTTC
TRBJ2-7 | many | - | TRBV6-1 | CASSGGAEQYF | TGTGCCAGCAGTGGGGGTGCCGAGCAGTACTTC
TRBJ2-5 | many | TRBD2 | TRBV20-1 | CSARASGMIEWETQYF | TGCAGTGCTAGGGCTAGCGGGATGATAGAGTGGGAGACCCAGTACTTC
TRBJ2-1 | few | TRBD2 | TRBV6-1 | CASSRLAGGPEAYNEQFF | TGTGCCAGCAGTCGGCTAGCGGGAGGGCCTGAGGCCTACAATGAGCAGTTCTTC
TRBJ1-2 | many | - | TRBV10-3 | CATTSKTVYGYTF | TGTGCCACAACCTCCAAGACAGTCTATGGCTACACCTTC
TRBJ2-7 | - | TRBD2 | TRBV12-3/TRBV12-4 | CASDKGASGRRWRYEQYF | TGTGCCAGCGACAAGGGGGCTAGCGGGAGGAGATGGCGCTACGAGCAGTACTTC
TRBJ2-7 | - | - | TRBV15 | CATSSPEGRNSYEQYF | TGTGCCACCAGCAGTCCGGAGGGCCGGAACTCCTACGAGCAGTACTTC
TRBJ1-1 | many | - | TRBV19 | CASRGYRDTEAFF | TGTGCCAGTAGGGGTTACAGGGATACTGAAGCTTTCTTT
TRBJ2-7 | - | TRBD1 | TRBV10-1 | CASSDGTASTYEQYF | TGCGCCAGCAGTGATGGGACAGCCTCAACCTACGAGCAGTACTTC
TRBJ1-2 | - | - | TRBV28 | CASSQRLRANYGYTF | TGTGCCAGCAGTCAGCGACTCCGTGCTAACTATGGCTACACCTTC
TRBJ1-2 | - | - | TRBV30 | CAWSVYGQVGGHGYTF | TGTGCCTGGAGTGTATATGGGCAGGTCGGGGGCCATGGCTACACCTTC
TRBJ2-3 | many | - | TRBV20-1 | CSARRGTALGTDTQYF | TGCAGTGCTAGACGGGGGACAGCCCTCGGGACAGATACGCAGTATTTT
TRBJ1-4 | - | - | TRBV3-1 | CASSQSSPTVATNERLFF | TGTGCCAGCAGCCAATCCTCCCCGACAGTTGCAACTAATGAAAGACTGTTTTTT
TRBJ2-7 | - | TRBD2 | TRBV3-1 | CASSQQAGGNYEQYF | TGTGCCAGCAGCCAACAAGCGGGAGGTAACTACGAGCAGTACTTC
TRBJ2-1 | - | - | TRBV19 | CASSGWTDRNEQFF | TGTGCCAGTAGTGGGTGGACAGACCGGAATGAGCAGTTCTTC
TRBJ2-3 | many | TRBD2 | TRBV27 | CASSRPLGGTSGTSPDTQYF | TGTGCCAGCAGTCGCCCACTTGGCGGGACTAGCGGTACTAGCCCAGATACGCAGTATTTT
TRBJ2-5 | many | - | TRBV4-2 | CASSQYREETQYF | TGTGCCAGCAGCCAATACAGGGAAGAGACCCAGTACTTC
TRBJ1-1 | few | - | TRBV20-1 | CSARDLGGPIDTEAFF | TGCAGTGCTAGAGATCTGGGGGGTCCGATTGACACTGAAGCTTTCTTT
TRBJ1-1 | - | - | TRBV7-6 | CASSPKMNTEAFF | TGTGCCAGCAGTCCCAAAATGAACACTGAAGCTTTCTTT
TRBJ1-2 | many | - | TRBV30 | CAWITRGGSDGYTF | TGTGCCTGGATCACAAGAGGGGGATCGGATGGCTACACCTTC
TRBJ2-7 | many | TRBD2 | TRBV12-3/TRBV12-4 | CASSFLIAGTYEQYF | TGTGCCAGCAGTTTTCTGATAGCGGGGACCTACGAGCAGTACTTC
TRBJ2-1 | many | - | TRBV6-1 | CASSERLPSSYNEQFF | TGTGCCAGCAGTGAAAGGCTTCCGAGCTCCTACAATGAGCAGTTCTTC
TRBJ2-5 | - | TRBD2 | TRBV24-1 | CDTSDMGLAGGQETQYF | TGTGACACCAGTGACATGGGACTAGCGGGAGGCCAAGAGACCCAGTACTTC
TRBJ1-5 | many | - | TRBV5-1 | CASSLELGAQPQHF | TGCGCCAGCAGCTTGGAACTGGGGGCTCAGCCCCAGCATTTT
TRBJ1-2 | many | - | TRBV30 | CAWSVLGPSYGYTF | TGTGCCTGGAGTGTACTCGGTCCGAGCTATGGCTACACCTTC
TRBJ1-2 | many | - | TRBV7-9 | CASSLGFDGYTF | TGTGCCAGCAGCTTAGGATTCGATGGCTACACCTTC
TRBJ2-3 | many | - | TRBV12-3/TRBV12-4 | CASSQTQGTDTQYF | TGTGCCAGCAGTCAAACCCAGGGCACAGATACGCAGTATTTT
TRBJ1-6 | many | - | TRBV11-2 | CASSLSQGSPYNSPLHF | TGTGCCAGCAGCTTATCACAAGGGTCTCCCTATAATTCACCCCTCCACTTT
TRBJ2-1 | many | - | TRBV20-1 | CSLSRSANEQFF | TGCAGTCTCAGCAGATCTGCCAATGAGCAGTTCTTC
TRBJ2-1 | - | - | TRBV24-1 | CTTSGLPLGEQFF | TGTACCACCAGTGGACTCCCTCTTGGTGAGCAGTTCTTC
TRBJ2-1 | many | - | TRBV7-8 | CASSPRGGGLSYNEQFF | TGTGCCAGCAGCCCCCGCGGAGGGGGCCTCTCCTACAATGAGCAGTTCTTC
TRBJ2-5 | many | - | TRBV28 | CASTNFKGQGRETQYF | TGTGCCAGCACCAACTTTAAAGGGCAGGGAAGAGAGACCCAGTACTTC
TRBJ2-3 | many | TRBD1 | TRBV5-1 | CASSVPGTGGADTQYF | TGCGCCAGCAGCGTCCCCGGGACAGGGGGCGCAGATACGCAGTATTTT
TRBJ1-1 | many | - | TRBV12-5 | CASGLGGGVTEAFF | TGTGCTAGTGGTTTGGGGGGAGGGGTCACTGAAGCTTTCTTT
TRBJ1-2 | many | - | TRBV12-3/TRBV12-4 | CASSSLQGDWGYTF | TGTGCCAGCAGTTCTCTGCAAGGGGACTGGGGCTACACCTTC